This is a list of T cell receptor beta chains from one sample in a study of T cell responses to AZD1222 COVID-19 vaccine. The assay was immunoSEQ multiplex PCR, and TCRdb's table has in-frame clones only and misses some. The table shows around 170,000 clones, with more than 75% occurring only once. The input for sequencing was peripheral blood, taken on day 0 of AZD1222 vaccination. Every receptor here comes from an adult in good health. CDR3s include the opening cysteine and the closing phenylalanine or tryptophan. Each record gives: D gene, J gene, clone size, V gene, CDR3 DNA, CDR3 protein. The D gene is left open where the match is weak. A clone size is listed for some rows: how often the clone was seen (once, few, many), or a class if it is expanded.

d_gene: TRBD2; j_gene: TRBJ2-1; abundance: -; v_gene: TRBV4-2; CDR3nt: TGTGCCAGCCGCCAGGGACTAGCGGCACCCCAAGAGCAGTTCTTC; CDR3aa: CASRQGLAAPQEQFF
d_gene: TRBD1; j_gene: TRBJ1-1; abundance: -; v_gene: TRBV5-1; CDR3nt: TGCGCCAGCAGCTTGAGATCCGGGACAGGATTTGATTCGGACACTGAAGCTTTCTTT; CDR3aa: CASSLRSGTGFDSDTEAFF
d_gene: -; j_gene: TRBJ2-2; abundance: few; v_gene: TRBV7-9; CDR3nt: TGTGCCAGCAGCTCCCGCAAGGGGGGGAGTAACACCGGGGAGCTGTTTTTT; CDR3aa: CASSSRKGGSNTGELFF
d_gene: TRBD2; j_gene: TRBJ2-7; abundance: -; v_gene: TRBV5-6; CDR3nt: TGTGCCAGCAGCCTCCGTTTGACTAGCGGGTCCTTCGGGGAGCAGTACTTC; CDR3aa: CASSLRLTSGSFGEQYF
d_gene: -; j_gene: TRBJ1-1; abundance: -; v_gene: TRBV11-2; CDR3nt: TGTGCCAGCAGCTTAGGCCAGGGGTCTGAAGCTTTCTTT; CDR3aa: CASSLGQGSEAFF
d_gene: -; j_gene: TRBJ1-5; abundance: -; v_gene: TRBV11-2; CDR3nt: TGTGCCAGCAGCTTAGATGTGAACCACGGACAGCCCCAGCATTTT; CDR3aa: CASSLDVNHGQPQHF
d_gene: -; j_gene: TRBJ2-3; abundance: -; v_gene: TRBV7-2; CDR3nt: TGTGCCAGCAGCTTATTAGACAGTTACACAGATACGCAGTATTTT; CDR3aa: CASSLLDSYTDTQYF
d_gene: -; j_gene: TRBJ1-4; abundance: -; v_gene: TRBV28; CDR3nt: TGTGCCAGCAGGCTTTTCGAAAAACTGTTTTTT; CDR3aa: CASRLFEKLFF
d_gene: TRBD2; j_gene: TRBJ2-5; abundance: -; v_gene: TRBV5-1; CDR3nt: TGCGCCAGCAGCCCGGGGACTAGCGGGTTCCAAGAGACCCAGTACTTC; CDR3aa: CASSPGTSGFQETQYF
d_gene: -; j_gene: TRBJ1-1; abundance: -; v_gene: TRBV27; CDR3nt: TGTGCCAGCAGTTTTTCAGAAAACACTGAAGCTTTCTTT; CDR3aa: CASSFSENTEAFF
d_gene: -; j_gene: TRBJ2-1; abundance: -; v_gene: TRBV6-5; CDR3nt: TGTGCCAGCAGCCCCCGACCAGTCGAGGATGAGCAGTTCTTC; CDR3aa: CASSPRPVEDEQFF
d_gene: -; j_gene: TRBJ1-5; abundance: -; v_gene: TRBV18; CDR3nt: TGTGCCAGCTCACCACTTGGGGGCAATCAGCCCCAGCATTTT; CDR3aa: CASSPLGGNQPQHF
d_gene: -; j_gene: TRBJ2-7; abundance: -; v_gene: TRBV27; CDR3nt: TGTGCCAGCAGTTTATACCAGGGGAACTACGAGCAGTACTTC; CDR3aa: CASSLYQGNYEQYF
d_gene: -; j_gene: TRBJ2-7; abundance: -; v_gene: TRBV5-4; CDR3nt: TGTGCCAGCAGCTCGGGACGCAGCTCCTACGAGCAGTACTTC; CDR3aa: CASSSGRSSYEQYF
d_gene: -; j_gene: TRBJ1-4; abundance: -; v_gene: TRBV19; CDR3nt: TGTGCCAGTAGCCCCCACACGTGGGGGGGCAGAATAGAAAAACTGTTTTTT; CDR3aa: CASSPHTWGGRIEKLFF
d_gene: TRBD1; j_gene: TRBJ1-2; abundance: -; v_gene: TRBV5-4; CDR3nt: TGTGCCAGCAGCAGGGGACAGGTCGTATATGGCTACACCTTC; CDR3aa: CASSRGQVVYGYTF
d_gene: -; j_gene: TRBJ2-2; abundance: -; v_gene: TRBV2; CDR3nt: TGTGCCAGCAGGACTTCGGACAGTAACACCGGGGAGCTGTTTTTT; CDR3aa: CASRTSDSNTGELFF
d_gene: -; j_gene: TRBJ1-5; abundance: -; v_gene: TRBV6-6; CDR3nt: TGTGCCAGCATCGAACGATGGCAACAAAATCAGCCCCAGCATTTT; CDR3aa: CASIERWQQNQPQHF
d_gene: TRBD2; j_gene: TRBJ2-7; abundance: -; v_gene: TRBV7-2; CDR3nt: TGTGCCAGCAGCCGTAAACTAGCGGGAGACGAGCAGTACTTC; CDR3aa: CASSRKLAGDEQYF
d_gene: -; j_gene: TRBJ2-7; abundance: -; v_gene: TRBV5-1; CDR3nt: TGCGCCAGCAGCTTTGCAGCCTCGGGCGAGCAGTACTTC; CDR3aa: CASSFAASGEQYF
d_gene: -; j_gene: TRBJ2-7; abundance: -; v_gene: TRBV7-2; CDR3nt: TGTGCCAGCAGCTTCAGCGCCACTCACTCCTACGAGCAGTACTTC; CDR3aa: CASSFSATHSYEQYF
d_gene: -; j_gene: TRBJ1-4; abundance: -; v_gene: TRBV7-9; CDR3nt: TGTGCCAGCAGAGGGGGAGCTAATGAAAAACTGTTTTTT; CDR3aa: CASRGGANEKLFF
d_gene: -; j_gene: TRBJ2-7; abundance: -; v_gene: TRBV7-8; CDR3nt: TGTGCCAGCAGCCCAACCCTGAAGTCAGGGAATCGGACCTACGAGCAGTACTTC; CDR3aa: CASSPTLKSGNRTYEQYF
d_gene: -; j_gene: TRBJ1-4; abundance: -; v_gene: TRBV25-1; CDR3nt: TGTGCCAGCAGTGAAAAGGGTAATGAAAAACTGTTTTTT; CDR3aa: CASSEKGNEKLFF
d_gene: -; j_gene: TRBJ1-6; abundance: -; v_gene: TRBV7-9; CDR3nt: TGTGCCAGCATCGCGGACAGTCATTCACCCCTCCACTTT; CDR3aa: CASIADSHSPLHF
d_gene: -; j_gene: TRBJ1-1; abundance: -; v_gene: TRBV18; CDR3nt: TGTGCCAGCTCACCAGCGAGGCGTGGAGCTTTCTTT; CDR3aa: CASSPARRGAFF
d_gene: -; j_gene: TRBJ2-5; abundance: -; v_gene: TRBV6-5; CDR3nt: TGTGCCAGCAGTTACAGAAACAGTTGGTACCAAGAGACCCAGTACTTC; CDR3aa: CASSYRNSWYQETQYF
d_gene: -; j_gene: TRBJ2-4; abundance: once; v_gene: TRBV28; CDR3nt: TGTGCCAGCAGTTTAGGACGCTCGGCCAAAAACATTCAGTACTTC; CDR3aa: CASSLGRSAKNIQYF
d_gene: -; j_gene: TRBJ1-3; abundance: -; v_gene: TRBV16; CDR3nt: TGTGCCAGCAGCCAATTGGCTCAATCTGGAAACACCATATATTTT; CDR3aa: CASSQLAQSGNTIYF
d_gene: -; j_gene: TRBJ1-1; abundance: -; v_gene: TRBV21-1; CDR3nt: TGTGCCAGCAGCGCGGGACAGGGGGCAGACACTGAAGCTTTCTTT; CDR3aa: CASSAGQGADTEAFF
d_gene: TRBD1; j_gene: TRBJ2-3; abundance: -; v_gene: TRBV5-1; CDR3nt: TGCGCCAGCAGCTTCTTAGGGACAGGGGGGAAAGATACGCAGTATTTT; CDR3aa: CASSFLGTGGKDTQYF
d_gene: TRBD2; j_gene: TRBJ2-1; abundance: -; v_gene: TRBV11-2; CDR3nt: TGTGCCAGCAGCCCGGGACTAGCGGGGCTCCACTCCTACAATGAGCAGTTCTTC; CDR3aa: CASSPGLAGLHSYNEQFF
d_gene: TRBD2; j_gene: TRBJ2-2; abundance: -; v_gene: TRBV6-5; CDR3nt: TGTGCCAGCTCAGGGACTAGCGGGATCACCGGGGAGCTGTTTTTT; CDR3aa: CASSGTSGITGELFF
d_gene: -; j_gene: TRBJ2-7; abundance: -; v_gene: TRBV7-3; CDR3nt: TGTGCCAGCAGCCGGGGTGCAGAAAACTACGAGCAGTACTTC; CDR3aa: CASSRGAENYEQYF
d_gene: -; j_gene: TRBJ1-5; abundance: -; v_gene: TRBV6-4; CDR3nt: TGTGCCAGCAGTGCGGGCGGTCATCAGCCCCAGCATTTT; CDR3aa: CASSAGGHQPQHF
d_gene: -; j_gene: TRBJ2-7; abundance: -; v_gene: TRBV9; CDR3nt: TGTGCCAGCAGCCTATCCTCACGGCCCTACGAGCAGTACTTC; CDR3aa: CASSLSSRPYEQYF
d_gene: -; j_gene: TRBJ1-1; abundance: -; v_gene: TRBV6-5; CDR3nt: TGTGCCAGCAGCTACAGGGTGGGTAACACTGAAGCTTTCTTT; CDR3aa: CASSYRVGNTEAFF
d_gene: -; j_gene: TRBJ1-1; abundance: once; v_gene: TRBV27; CDR3nt: TGTGCCAGCAGCATTGGTGGATGGGCCACTGAAGCTTTCTTT; CDR3aa: CASSIGGWATEAFF
d_gene: -; j_gene: TRBJ2-1; abundance: -; v_gene: TRBV25-1; CDR3nt: TGTGCCAGCAGTGAATACCGGGGGAGGTTGGATGAGCAGTTCTTC; CDR3aa: CASSEYRGRLDEQFF
d_gene: -; j_gene: TRBJ1-2; abundance: -; v_gene: TRBV11-2; CDR3nt: TGTGCCAGCAGCCAAACCGGGGGGGTAAGCTATGGCTACACCTTC; CDR3aa: CASSQTGGVSYGYTF
d_gene: TRBD1; j_gene: TRBJ1-4; abundance: -; v_gene: TRBV29-1; CDR3nt: TGCAGCGTTGGGTGGATACAGGGGGCAGGAGAAAAACTGTTTTTT; CDR3aa: CSVGWIQGAGEKLFF
d_gene: -; j_gene: TRBJ1-2; abundance: -; v_gene: TRBV28; CDR3nt: TGTGCCAGCAGTTGGGGACTTACCCACTTC; CDR3aa: CASSWGLTHF
d_gene: TRBD1; j_gene: TRBJ2-5; abundance: -; v_gene: TRBV5-4; CDR3nt: TGTGCCAGCAGCTTCGGGTTCGGACAGGGGGCTCAAGAGACCCAGTACTTC; CDR3aa: CASSFGFGQGAQETQYF
d_gene: -; j_gene: TRBJ2-7; abundance: -; v_gene: TRBV28; CDR3nt: TGTGCCAGCAGTTTCCACCGAGTTAACTACGAGCAGTACTTC; CDR3aa: CASSFHRVNYEQYF
d_gene: TRBD2; j_gene: TRBJ2-3; abundance: -; v_gene: TRBV7-9; CDR3nt: TGTGCCAGCAGCTTAGCGGCTAGCGGGGAAGATACGCAGTATTTT; CDR3aa: CASSLAASGEDTQYF
d_gene: -; j_gene: TRBJ1-1; abundance: once; v_gene: TRBV7-9; CDR3nt: TGTGCCAGCAGCCTACGAACGAACACTGAAGCTTTCTTT; CDR3aa: CASSLRTNTEAFF
d_gene: TRBD2; j_gene: TRBJ2-1; abundance: -; v_gene: TRBV7-2; CDR3nt: TGTGCCAGCAGCCTAAGACTAGCGGGAGGGCGGACCCAGTTCTTC; CDR3aa: CASSLRLAGGRTQFF
d_gene: -; j_gene: TRBJ2-1; abundance: -; v_gene: TRBV27; CDR3nt: TGTGCCAGCAGTTTGGGGAGCCCCTATGAGCAGTTCTTC; CDR3aa: CASSLGSPYEQFF
d_gene: -; j_gene: TRBJ2-7; abundance: -; v_gene: TRBV18; CDR3nt: TGTGCCAGCTCACCACTGTCACAGGGTTACAACGAGCAGTACTTC; CDR3aa: CASSPLSQGYNEQYF
d_gene: -; j_gene: TRBJ1-6; abundance: -; v_gene: TRBV7-9; CDR3nt: TGTGCCAGCAGCTTGTACAGTTCACCCCTCCACTTT; CDR3aa: CASSLYSSPLHF
d_gene: TRBD2; j_gene: TRBJ2-7; abundance: once; v_gene: TRBV3-1/TRBV3-2; CDR3nt: TGTGCCAGCAGTCCTTCCCCTGGGGCGGGAGAGGACGAGCAGTACTTC; CDR3aa: CASSPSPGAGEDEQYF
d_gene: TRBD2; j_gene: TRBJ2-2; abundance: -; v_gene: TRBV7-2; CDR3nt: TGTGCCAGCAGCCCCGAGGCTAGCGGGGTAGTATTAGGTACCGGGGAGCTGTTTTTT; CDR3aa: CASSPEASGVVLGTGELFF
d_gene: -; j_gene: TRBJ1-2; abundance: few; v_gene: TRBV7-2; CDR3nt: TGTGCCAGCAGCTTAGGATCGACAGGAACCCGGGGCTACACCTTC; CDR3aa: CASSLGSTGTRGYTF
d_gene: -; j_gene: TRBJ2-3; abundance: -; v_gene: TRBV5-8; CDR3nt: TGTGCCAGCAGCTGGGTCCCAGATACGCAGTATTTT; CDR3aa: CASSWVPDTQYF
d_gene: TRBD1; j_gene: TRBJ2-1; abundance: -; v_gene: TRBV19; CDR3nt: TGTGCCAGTAGTCCCGGGACAGGGTTTAGCTACAATGAGCAGTTCTTC; CDR3aa: CASSPGTGFSYNEQFF
d_gene: -; j_gene: TRBJ2-6; abundance: -; v_gene: TRBV4-1; CDR3nt: TGCGCCAGCAGCCAAGATGCGCCAGGGAGCTCTGGGGCCAACGTCCTGACTTTC; CDR3aa: CASSQDAPGSSGANVLTF
d_gene: -; j_gene: TRBJ1-6; abundance: -; v_gene: TRBV7-9; CDR3nt: TGTGCCAGCAGCTTAGTCGCCGGGACCTATAATTCACCCCTCCACTTT; CDR3aa: CASSLVAGTYNSPLHF
d_gene: -; j_gene: TRBJ1-2; abundance: -; v_gene: TRBV9; CDR3nt: TGTGCCAGCAGCGCCTCTCTTCAGGGGAGGAAGTTGAACTATGGCTACACCTTC; CDR3aa: CASSASLQGRKLNYGYTF
d_gene: -; j_gene: TRBJ2-3; abundance: -; v_gene: TRBV29-1; CDR3nt: TGCAGCGTTGTAGGGGGGACAGCGACTAGAACAGATACGCAGTATTTT; CDR3aa: CSVVGGTATRTDTQYF
d_gene: TRBD1; j_gene: TRBJ2-7; abundance: -; v_gene: TRBV4-1; CDR3nt: TGCGCCAGCAGCCCTAGCATTAGGGGGCATGATTCCTACGAGCAGTACTTC; CDR3aa: CASSPSIRGHDSYEQYF